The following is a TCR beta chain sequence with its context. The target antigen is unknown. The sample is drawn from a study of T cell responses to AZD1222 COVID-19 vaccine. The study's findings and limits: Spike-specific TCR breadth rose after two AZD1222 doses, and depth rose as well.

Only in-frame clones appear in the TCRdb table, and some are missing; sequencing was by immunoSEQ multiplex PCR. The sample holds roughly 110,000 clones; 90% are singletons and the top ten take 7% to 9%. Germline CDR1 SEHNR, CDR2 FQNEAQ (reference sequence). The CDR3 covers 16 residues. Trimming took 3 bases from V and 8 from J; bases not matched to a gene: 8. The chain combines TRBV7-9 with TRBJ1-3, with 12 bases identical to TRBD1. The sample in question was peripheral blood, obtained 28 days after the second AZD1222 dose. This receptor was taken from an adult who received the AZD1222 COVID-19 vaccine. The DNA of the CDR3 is TGTGCCAGCAGCTTGGGGACAGGGGGCGATACGCACACCATATATTTT. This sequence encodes CASSLGTGGDTHTIYF.